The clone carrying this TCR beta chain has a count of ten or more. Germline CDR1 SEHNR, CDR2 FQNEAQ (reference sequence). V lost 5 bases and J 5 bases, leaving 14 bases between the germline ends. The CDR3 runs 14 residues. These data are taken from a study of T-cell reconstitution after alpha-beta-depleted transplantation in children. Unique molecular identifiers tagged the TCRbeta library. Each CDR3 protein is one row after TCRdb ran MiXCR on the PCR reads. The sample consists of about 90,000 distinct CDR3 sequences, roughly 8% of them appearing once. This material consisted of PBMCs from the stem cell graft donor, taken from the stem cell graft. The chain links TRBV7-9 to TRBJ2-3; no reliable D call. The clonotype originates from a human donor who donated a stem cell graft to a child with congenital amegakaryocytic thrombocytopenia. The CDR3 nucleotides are TGTGCCAGCAGCCAATTAGTCGGCGGAGATACGCAGTATTTT. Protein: CASSQLVGGDTQYF.